This is a list of T cell receptor beta chains from one sample in a study of cytomegalovirus exposure and HLA in healthy donors. Some clones are missing from TCRdb's copy, which holds only in-frame ones; the method was immunoSEQ multiplex PCR. The sample consists of around 170,000 clones, about 84% of them appearing once. The specimen sequenced was PBMCs. These receptors all stem from a man aged 45-60 years in good health and CMV-seronegative. Each CDR3 is given with its conserved first and last residue. D genes are given only for firm matches. Only part of the rows carry a size: once, few, many, or a class if the clone is expanded.

clone size	D gene	V gene	J gene	CDR3 protein	CDR3 DNA
NA	NA	TRBV29-1	TRBJ1-3	CSVGEGNTIYF	TGCAGCGTTGGGGAGGGGAACACCATATATTTT
few	NA	TRBV5-8	TRBJ1-2	CASTDTDGYTF	TGTGCCAGCACCGATACTGATGGCTACACCTTC
NA	NA	TRBV19	TRBJ1-5	CASSIETVSNQPQHF	TGTGCCAGTAGTATAGAGACAGTTAGCAATCAGCCCCAGCATTTT
NA	NA	TRBV7-9	TRBJ1-1	CASSSIQGQNTEAFF	TGTGCCAGCAGCTCGATACAGGGTCAAAACACTGAAGCTTTCTTT
NA	NA	TRBV30	TRBJ2-1	CAWGGVAGSSPSREQFF	TGTGCCTGGGGCGGAGTCGCGGGGAGCTCCCCCTCGCGCGAGCAGTTCTTC
few	TRBD2	TRBV5-1	TRBJ2-3	CASSLAGGAADTQYF	TGCGCCAGCAGCTTGGCCGGGGGGGCGGCAGATACGCAGTATTTT
NA	NA	TRBV5-6	TRBJ2-7	CASSSKRRGSRAEQYF	TGTGCCAGCAGCTCCAAACGAAGGGGGTCCCGGGCCGAGCAGTACTTC
NA	NA	TRBV6-5	TRBJ1-1	CASRAWQEAFF	TGTGCCAGCAGGGCTTGGCAGGAAGCTTTCTTT
NA	NA	TRBV10-3	TRBJ1-3	CAIRDSSGNTIYF	TGTGCCATTAGAGACAGCTCTGGAAACACCATATATTTT
NA	NA	TRBV9	TRBJ1-4	CASSPWGDWGTNEKLFF	TGTGCCAGCAGCCCGTGGGGGGATTGGGGAACTAATGAAAAACTGTTTTTT
NA	NA	TRBV4-1	TRBJ2-2	CASSYNTQGTGELFF	TGCGCCAGCAGCTACAACACTCAGGGAACCGGGGAGCTGTTTTTT
NA	TRBD1	TRBV9	TRBJ2-5	CASSTGDRQGQETQYF	TGTGCCAGCAGCACTGGGGATCGACAGGGTCAAGAGACCCAGTACTTC
NA	TRBD1	TRBV19	TRBJ2-1	CASSIRGQSSYNEQFF	TGTGCCAGTAGTATACGGGGACAGAGCTCCTACAATGAGCAGTTCTTC
NA	TRBD1	TRBV19	TRBJ1-6	CASKLTGPNSPLHF	TGTGCCAGTAAACTGACAGGGCCCAATTCACCCCTCCACTTT
NA	NA	TRBV6-5	TRBJ1-2	CASSDRHVEYGYTF	TGTGCCAGCAGCGACAGACACGTTGAATATGGCTACACCTTC
NA	TRBD1	TRBV6-1	TRBJ1-5	CASGQGGNQPQHF	TGTGCCAGTGGACAGGGTGGCAATCAGCCCCAGCATTTT
NA	NA	TRBV6-1	TRBJ1-5	CASTHREGQPQHF	TGTGCCAGCACCCACAGGGAAGGTCAGCCCCAGCATTTT
NA	TRBD1	TRBV6-5	TRBJ2-1	CASSYDRGSYNEQFF	TGTGCCAGCAGCTACGACAGGGGATCCTACAATGAGCAGTTCTTC
NA	NA	TRBV27	TRBJ1-2	CASRPISGRGYTF	TGTGCCAGCAGACCTATCTCAGGGCGTGGCTACACCTTC
few	TRBD1	TRBV4-3	TRBJ1-2	CASSQSYLQGAGGYTF	TGCGCCAGCAGCCAATCTTACCTGCAGGGGGCCGGCGGCTACACCTTC
NA	TRBD2	TRBV15	TRBJ2-7	CATSRDFGTTYEQYF	TGTGCCACCAGCAGAGATTTCGGGACTACCTACGAGCAGTACTTC
NA	TRBD1	TRBV5-1	TRBJ2-7	CASGQQGPFYEQYF	TGCGCCAGCGGACAACAGGGGCCATTCTACGAGCAGTACTTC
NA	TRBD1	TRBV7-9	TRBJ1-1	CASSLGGTERISEAFF	TGTGCCAGCAGCTTAGGAGGGACAGAAAGGATTTCTGAAGCTTTCTTT
NA	TRBD1	TRBV5-6	TRBJ1-3	CASSLGTGRNTIYF	TGTGCCAGCAGCTTGGGGACAGGGAGAAACACCATATATTTT
NA	TRBD1	TRBV27	TRBJ1-4	CASSLTGDLGTNEKLFF	TGTGCCAGCAGCCTGACAGGGGACTTGGGAACTAATGAAAAACTGTTTTTT
NA	NA	TRBV6-7	TRBJ1-2	CAGPGGGYTF	TGTGCCGGCCCCGGCGGTGGCTACACCTTC
NA	NA	TRBV6-1	TRBJ2-7	CASSEALGASYEQYF	TGTGCCAGCAGTGAAGCGCTTGGGGCCTCCTACGAGCAGTACTTC
NA	TRBD1	TRBV15	TRBJ2-7	CATSIPGQGDYEQYF	TGTGCCACCAGCATCCCGGGACAGGGGGACTACGAGCAGTACTTC
NA	TRBD2	TRBV5-4	TRBJ2-1	CASSTRGSGIGEQFF	TGTGCCAGCAGCACCCGTGGTAGCGGGATCGGGGAGCAGTTCTTC
NA	TRBD2	TRBV11-1	TRBJ2-3	CASRLAGTDTQYF	TGTGCCAGCAGACTAGCGGGCACAGATACGCAGTATTTT
NA	NA	TRBV6-5	TRBJ2-2	CASLGGGPGTGELFF	TGTGCCAGCCTGGGAGGGGGGCCGGGAACCGGGGAGCTGTTTTTT
NA	TRBD1	TRBV18	TRBJ1-2	CASSPGPGQGSYGYTF	TGTGCCAGCTCACCGGGGCCGGGACAGGGTAGCTATGGCTACACCTTC
NA	NA	TRBV2	TRBJ2-7	CASSDAGYEQYF	TGTGCCAGCAGTGACGCGGGTTACGAGCAGTACTTC
NA	TRBD1	TRBV5-6	TRBJ2-5	CASSLDRGEETQYF	TGTGCCAGCAGCTTGGACAGGGGGGAAGAGACCCAGTACTTC
NA	TRBD1	TRBV19	TRBJ2-7	CASSIWDSYEQYF	TGTGCCAGTAGTATTTGGGACAGCTACGAGCAGTACTTC
NA	NA	TRBV7-6	TRBJ2-5	CASSSLGWETQYF	TGTGCCAGCAGCTCTCTCGGGTGGGAGACCCAGTACTTC
NA	TRBD1	TRBV11-2	TRBJ2-5	CASSSGTGEETQYF	TGTGCCAGCAGCTCCGGGACAGGGGAAGAGACCCAGTACTTC
NA	TRBD1	TRBV6-1	TRBJ1-3	CASSGGTVDVAGNTIYF	TGTGCCAGCAGTGGTGGGACAGTCGACGTGGCTGGAAACACCATATATTTT
NA	TRBD1	TRBV5-6	TRBJ1-5	CASATWGQGVQPQHF	TGTGCCAGCGCAACCTGGGGACAGGGAGTACAGCCCCAGCATTTT
NA	NA	TRBV21-1	TRBJ1-2	CASSTDQQGWDYGYTF	TGTGCCAGCAGCACAGACCAACAGGGGTGGGACTATGGCTACACCTTC
NA	NA	TRBV21-1	TRBJ2-7	CASSKRGSSYEQYF	TGTGCCAGCAGCAAGAGGGGGAGCTCCTACGAGCAGTACTTC
NA	NA	TRBV5-1	TRBJ1-1	CASSFASQNTEAFF	TGCGCCAGCAGTTTTGCGAGTCAGAACACTGAAGCTTTCTTT
few	NA	TRBV7-9	TRBJ1-1	CASTLLGGNTEAFF	TGTGCCAGCACCCTCCTCGGCGGGAACACTGAAGCTTTCTTT
NA	NA	TRBV5-1	TRBJ1-1	CASSSGKGNQNIIEAFF	TGCGCCAGCAGCTCTGGAAAGGGGAACCAGAATATTATTGAAGCTTTCTTT
once	NA	TRBV5-5	TRBJ1-1	CASSLTSTEAFF	TGTGCCAGCAGCTTAACTTCCACTGAAGCTTTCTTT
few	TRBD1	TRBV27	TRBJ1-4	CASSFPGTENEKLFF	TGTGCCAGCAGTTTCCCCGGGACAGAAAATGAAAAACTGTTTTTT
few	NA	TRBV11-2	TRBJ1-5	CASSLAGVGSNQPQHF	TGTGCCAGCAGTCTGGCAGGGGTAGGCAGCAATCAGCCCCAGCATTTT
NA	TRBD1	TRBV11-2	TRBJ2-7	CASRYRGDYEQYF	TGTGCCAGCCGCTACAGGGGAGACTACGAGCAGTACTTC
once	NA	TRBV6-5	TRBJ1-1	CASSFRAGNTEAFF	TGTGCCAGCAGTTTCAGGGCAGGGAACACTGAAGCTTTCTTT
NA	TRBD2	TRBV5-1	TRBJ2-3	CASSLEPSGGRSTDTQYF	TGCGCCAGCAGCTTGGAACCTAGCGGGGGCCGTAGCACAGATACGCAGTATTTT
few	NA	TRBV7-9	TRBJ1-2	CASSLVSGTTTRYTF	TGTGCCAGCAGCTTAGTATCGGGGACTACTACTCGCTACACCTTC
NA	NA	TRBV19	TRBJ1-4	CASSWGGNEKLFF	TGTGCCAGTAGTTGGGGGGGGAATGAAAAACTGTTTTTT
NA	TRBD2	TRBV9	TRBJ2-5	CASSSGLAGAQETQYF	TGTGCCAGCAGCTCCGGACTAGCGGGGGCCCAAGAGACCCAGTACTTC
NA	NA	TRBV7-9	TRBJ1-1	CASSLGIQGAKAFF	TGTGCCAGCAGCTTAGGGATACAGGGCGCAAAGGCTTTCTTT
NA	TRBD1	TRBV19	TRBJ1-2	CASRTGGVNYGYTF	TGTGCCAGTAGGACAGGGGGAGTGAACTATGGCTACACCTTC
NA	TRBD2	TRBV29-1	TRBJ2-2	CSVLASGGDSNTGELFF	TGCAGCGTCCTGGCCAGCGGGGGTGATTCGAACACCGGGGAGCTGTTTTTT
NA	TRBD1	TRBV2	TRBJ2-4	CASSGTGKNIQYF	TGTGCCAGCAGTGGGACAGGGAAAAACATTCAGTACTTC